A single sample is the source of the 30 T cell receptor beta chains below, sequenced in a study of cytomegalovirus exposure and HLA in healthy donors. The PCR contained 60 Vbeta and 13 Jbeta primers. Assay: immunoSEQ multiplex PCR; the TCRdb copy retains only in-frame clones and omits some. The sample consists of approximately 150,000 clones, 70% to 80% of them appearing once. What was sequenced was PBMCs. Every receptor here comes from a man aged 40-49 years in good health and CMV-seronegative.

CDR3: CASSLPPRHDEQYF. Here the CDR3 DNA reads TGTGCCAGCAGCTTACCCCCGAGGCATGACGAGCAGTACTTC. The rearrangement joins TRBV7-9 to TRBJ2-5; D uncertain. The J call could be wrong; TRBJ2-7 is a better fit for the DNA end. The CDR3 consists of 14 residues. Per the germline V gene, CDR1 is SEHNR and CDR2 is FQNEAQ (reference sequence).

The rearrangement uses TRBV10-2 and TRBJ2-7; 7 bases agree with TRBD1. The CDR3 has 13 residues. Germline CDR1 and CDR2: WSHSY and SAAADI. The junction had 11 bases not matched to a gene; V was cut back by 11 bases and J by 4 bases. CDR3 amino acids: CALLRQGSYEQYF. The CDR3 region has the DNA TGCGCCCTCCTGAGACAGGGATCGTACGAGCAGTACTTC.

As DNA, the CDR3 is TGCAGCGGTGGCGGGGATGGAGGCTACACCTTC. This encodes CSGGGDGGYTF. The chain has TRBV29-1 and TRBJ1-2; no firm D call. Germline V CDR1 and CDR2: SQVTM, ANQGSEA. The germline V and J ends were trimmed by 7 bases and 8 bases, with 14 bases remaining between them. CDR3 length equals 11 residues.

This clone was detected only once. The CDR3 DNA reads as TGTGCCAGTAGGTTACAGGGTAACACCGGGGAGCTGTTTTTT. As protein: CASRLQGNTGELFF. The chain carries TRBV19 and TRBJ2-2, with D perhaps matching TRBD1 (6 bases). The V end was cut by 6 bases, the J end by 2 bases, with 10 bases between. The length of the CDR3 is 14 residues. Germline V gene lookup returns CDR1 LNHDA and CDR2 SQIVND (reference sequence).

This chain links TRBV7-8 with TRBJ2-1; 12 bases match TRBD2. Germline CDR1 reads SGHVS; CDR2 reads FQNEAQ. The CDR3 consists of 15 residues. The V and J ends lost 2 bases and 8 bases, in that order; junction bases with no gene match: 4. CDR3: CASSLLTSGSDEQFF. The DNA of the CDR3 is TGTGCCAGCAGCTTACTGACTAGCGGGAGCGATGAGCAGTTCTTC.

About this clone: At one boundary the junction diverges from the germline segment, which might be a read error. The rearrangement joins TRBV18 to TRBJ2-4; possible D gene TRBD1, 6 bases. Germline CDR1 KGHSH, CDR2 LQKENI. CDR3 size: 16 residues. CDR3 bases: TGTGCCAGCTCACCAGAGGGGGAGTGGGCCAAAAACAGTCAGTACTTC. Its protein is CASSPEGEWAKNSQYF. The variable domain in full, completed from reference TRBV18 and TRBJ2-4, reads NAGVMQNPRHLVRRRGQEARLRCSPMKGHSHVYWYRQLPEEGLKFMVYLQKENIIDESGMPKERFSAEFPKEGPSILRIQQVVRGDSAAYFCASSPEGEWAKNSQYFGAGTRLSVL.

The gene calls are TRBV5-8 and TRBJ1-1; TRBD1 agrees at 10 bases. The germline CDR1 and CDR2 sequences are SGHTS and YDEGEE. The CDR3 consists of 16 residues. Trimming removed 4 bases from V and 5 bases from J; junction bases left unmatched: 11. In DNA, the CDR3 is TGTGCCAGCAGCCCGGGGACAGGGGAAGTGCGGACTGAAGCTTTCTTT. Its protein product is CASSPGTGEVRTEAFF.

Of note for this clone: At one end the junction does not follow the germline gene, possibly because of a read error. The chain uses TRBV11-2 and TRBJ2-5; possibly TRBD1 for D (5 bases). Germline V gene lookup returns CDR1 SGHAT and CDR2 FQNNGV. This CDR3 comprises 15 residues. The CDR3 DNA sequence: TGTGCCAGCAGTTTAGGCCCAGGGCAATTAGAGACCCAGTACTTC. This translates into CASSLGPGQLETQYF. Based on the CDR3 plus reference TRBV11-2 and TRBJ2-5, the full variable domain is EAGVAQSPRYKIIEKRQSVAFWCNPISGHATLYWYQQILGQGPKLLIQFQNNGVVDDSQLPKDRFSAERLKGVDSTLKIQPAKLEDSAVYLCASSLGPGQLETQYFGPGTRLLVL.

This clone was recorded once. The chain combines TRBV5-5 with TRBJ1-1, with 7 positions matching TRBD1. The CDR3 is 13 residues long. From germline, CDR1 is SGHKS and CDR2 YYEKEE (reference sequence). V lost 3 bases to trimming and J lost 4 bases; unmatched junction nucleotides: 3. CDR3 bases: TGTGCCAGCAGCTCCTGGACAGGCACTGAAGCTTTCTTT. Translation gives CASSSWTGTEAFF.

As for this clone: An end of the junction differs from the germline gene, which may be a read error. CDR3 in DNA: TGTGCCAGCTCACCTCTCATCACAGATATGCAGTATTTT. This encodes CASSPLITDMQYF. The chain has TRBV18 and TRBJ2-3; D is unclear. The CDR3 covers 13 residues. The germline V gene encodes CDR1 KGHSH and CDR2 LQKENI.

The chain is built from TRBV5-1 and TRBJ2-2; TRBD2 matches at 8 bases. The CDR3 consists of 15 residues. Germline V gene data show CDR1 as SGHRS and CDR2 as YFSETQ. V gave up 1 base and J gave up 6 bases; unmatched junction bases: 5. The CDR3 loop reads CASSLSREGSGELFF. The DNA of the CDR3 is TGCGCCAGCAGCTTGAGCCGGGAGGGCTCCGGGGAGCTGTTTTTT.

This clone is a singleton in its sample. The J gene is TRBJ2-3, the V gene TRBV5-1, with TRBD1 as a possible D gene (6 bases). Per the germline V gene, CDR1 is SGHRS and CDR2 is YFSETQ. The germline V and J ends were trimmed by 4 bases and 5 bases, with 14 bases remaining between them. This CDR3 comprises 14 residues. The CDR3 loop reads CASSPRGQVDTQYF. CDR3 coding DNA: TGCGCCAGCAGCCCCAGGGGCCAGGTAGATACGCAGTATTTT.

The chain carries TRBV5-1 and TRBJ1-3; TRBD1 matches 10 bases. Germline V gene sequence: CDR1 SGHRS, CDR2 YFSETQ. Unmatched junction bases numbered 5, after V lost 4 bases and J lost 7 bases. The CDR3 has 14 residues. The CDR3 region is CASSLQTGGNTIYF. The CDR3 DNA reads TGCGCCAGCAGCCTACAGACAGGGGGCAACACCATATATTTT.

The V and J genes are TRBV10-3 and TRBJ2-7; a possible D gene is TRBD1 (5 bases). The CDR3 contains 13 residues. Germline-derived CDR1 and CDR2 are ENHRY and SYGVKD. Trimming left V 5 bases short and J 0 bases short, with 8 bases between. The CDR3 nucleotides are TGTGCCATCAGTTCGGACACCTCCTACGAGCAGTACGTC. This gives the protein CAISSDTSYEQYV.

J is TRBJ2-5 and V is TRBV28; 11 bases fit TRBD2. The J segment lost 1 base and the V segment lost 9 bases, leaving 7 bases of the junction unmatched. The CDR3 spans 15 residues. The V gene's germline CDR1 is MDHEN and CDR2 SYDVKM. CDR3: CASNIAGGPQETQYF. CDR3 in DNA: TGTGCCAGTAATATAGCGGGAGGGCCCCAAGAGACCCAGTACTTC.

The chain carries TRBV5-1 and TRBJ2-1, with 10 nucleotides matching TRBD2. From germline, CDR1 is SGHRS and CDR2 YFSETQ. V lost 3 bases and J lost 6; bases outside the gene matches: 6. The CDR3 is 15 amino acids. The CDR3 bases are TGCGCCAGCAGCTGGGGACTAGCGCGATTCAATGAGCAGTTCTTC. Its translation: CASSWGLARFNEQFF.

This clone was seen more than once but under ten times. The chain couples TRBV30 to TRBJ1-5; D gene unclear. Germline lookup yields CDR1 GTSNPN and CDR2 SVGIG (reference sequence). The CDR3 has 13 residues. The V and J ends lost 1 base and 9 bases respectively, with 13 bases between them. CDR3 in amino acids: CAWSGTGPRPQHF. CDR3 DNA sequence: TGTGCCTGGAGTGGGACTGGGCCCAGGCCCCAGCATTTT.

V gene TRBV7-8 combines with J gene TRBJ2-3, with a possible D match to TRBD2 (6 bases). Trimming shortened V by 1 base and J by 4 bases, and 9 bases separated the two germline ends. This CDR3 spans 14 amino acids. Germline V gene sequence: CDR1 SGHVS, CDR2 FQNEAQ. The CDR3 region is CASSLGLEADTQYF. As DNA, the CDR3 is TGTGCCAGCAGCTTAGGACTAGAGGCAGATACGCAGTATTTT. Filled out from reference TRBV7-8 and TRBJ2-3, the complete variable domain reads GAGVSQSPRYKVAKRGQDVALRCDPISGHVSLFWYQQALGQGPEFLTYFQNEAQLDKSGLPSDRFFAERPEGSVSTLKIQRTQQEDSAVYLCASSLGLEADTQYFGPGTRLTVL.

This clone was seen only a few times. The rearrangement links TRBV12-5 to TRBJ1-2; D not certain. This CDR3 contains 14 residues. CDR1 LGHNT and CDR2 FRNRAP come from the germline V gene. V lost 1 base and J lost 3, with 9 bases in between. The CDR3 sequence: CASGLGGTYYGYTF. DNA of the CDR3: TGTGCTAGTGGTTTGGGCGGTACATACTATGGCTACACCTTC.

This clone was seen a few times. The chain links TRBV19 to TRBJ2-2; 10 bases align to TRBD2. J gave up 7 bases and V 10 bases, and 15 bases lay outside the gene matches. The CDR3 totals 16 residues. CDR1 is LNHDA, CDR2 SQIVND, per germline (reference sequence). The chain's CDR3 is CATKQFLAGEGGELFF. The CDR3 nucleotides read TGTGCCACTAAACAATTCCTAGCGGGAGAAGGCGGGGAGCTGTTTTTT.

This chain uses TRBV6-1 with TRBJ2-7; 12 bases are shared with TRBD2. The length of the CDR3 is 15 residues. The ends lost 5 bases at V and 3 bases at J; junction bases unmatched: 5. Germline-derived CDR1 and CDR2 are MNHNS and SASEGT. CDR3 in DNA: TGTGCCAGCAGTCCCAGACTAGCGGGAGACTACGAGCAGTACGTC. It translates to CASSPRLAGDYEQYV.

This clone was detected a few times. The chain uses TRBV11-3 and TRBJ2-5, with TRBD2 matching over 10 bases. V was clipped by 6 bases and J by 5 bases; unmatched bases: 15. CDR3 length equals 17 residues. Germline V CDR1 and CDR2: SGHNT, YENEEA. This CDR3 is CASSKGAKREGHETQYF. The CDR3 DNA sequence: TGTGCCAGCAGTAAGGGGGCTAAGCGGGAGGGCCACGAGACCCAGTACTTC.

The V and J genes are TRBV7-6 and TRBJ2-2; 7 nucleotides match TRBD2. The germline gives CDR1 SGHVS, CDR2 FNYEAQ. The CDR3 has 16 amino acids. V trimming: 2 bases; J trimming: 0 bases; junction bases outside the gene matches: 3. Here the CDR3 DNA reads TGTGCCAGCAGCTTACTAGCGGCTACGAACACCGGGGAGCTGTTTTTT. It translates to CASSLLAATNTGELFF. Together with reference TRBV7-6 and TRBJ2-2, the CDR3 gives the full variable domain: GAGVSQSPRYKVTKRGQDVALRCDPISGHVSLYWYRQALGQGPEFLTYFNYEAQQDKSGLPNDRFSAERPEGSISTLTIQRTEQRDSAMYRCASSLLAATNTGELFFGEGSRLTVL.

V usage is TRBV30 and J usage is TRBJ2-7; D unresolved. Trimming pared 2 bases from V and 6 bases from J, leaving 14 bases between. This CDR3 has 13 amino acids. CDR1 and CDR2 (germline): GTSNPN, SVGIG (reference sequence). CDR3 in DNA: TGTGCCTGGAGTCGTAGCCCGCTTAGCGAGCAGTACTTC. This codes for CAWSRSPLSEQYF.

This clone was observed a handful of times. The chain carries TRBV19 and TRBJ1-5, with D unresolved. The CDR3 runs 13 residues. CDR1 and CDR2 from the germline V gene are LNHDA and SQIVND (reference sequence). V dropped 3 bases and J dropped 6 bases, with 9 bases sitting between them. The CDR3: CASSMDFLQPQHF. The CDR3, as DNA: TGTGCCAGTAGTATGGACTTTCTTCAGCCCCAGCATTTT.

The V call is TRBV2, the J call TRBJ1-4; D not resolved. CDR3 size: 14 residues. CDR1 is SNHLY and CDR2 is FYNNEI in the germline V gene. V lost 4 bases, J lost 0 bases, and 6 bases lay in between. CDR3 coding DNA: TGTGCCAGCAGTGCAGTTGCAACTAATGAAAAACTGTTTTTT. Its protein product is CASSAVATNEKLFF. The entire variable domain, with the rest obtained from reference TRBV2 and TRBJ1-4, is as follows: EPEVTQTPSHQVTQMGQEVILRCVPISNHLYFYWYRQILGQKVEFLVSFYNNEISEKSEIFDDQFSVERPDGSNFTLKIRSTKLEDSAMYFCASSAVATNEKLFFGSGTQLSVL.

V usage is TRBV29-1 and J usage is TRBJ2-7, with TRBD1 identical over 11 bases. This CDR3 contains 15 residues. V lost 6 bases, J lost 0 bases, and 7 bases stayed unmatched. Germline V gives CDR1 SQVTM, CDR2 ANQGSEA. CDR3 coding DNA: TGCAGCGTATTGGACAGGGGGCTCTACTCCTACGAGCAGTACTTC. It is translated as CSVLDRGLYSYEQYF.

The sample holds a few counts of this clone. The chain employs TRBV27 and TRBJ2-4; possible D gene TRBD2, 5 bases. The germline CDR1 and CDR2 sequences are MNHEY and SMNVEV (reference sequence). V was pared by 5 bases and J by 6 bases, with 14 bases between. CDR3 length: 14 amino acids. This chain's CDR3 is CASSPDYTVNIQYF. The CDR3 nucleotides are TGTGCCAGCAGTCCTGACTACACGGTAAACATTCAGTACTTC.

The chain combines TRBV2 with TRBJ1-5, with D possibly matching TRBD1 (6 bases). The CDR3 runs to 15 residues. V was pared by 3 bases and J by 3 bases, with 12 bases between. Germline CDR1 and CDR2: SNHLY and FYNNEI. The CDR3 reads CASSDSRTDNQPQHF. In DNA form, the CDR3 reads TGTGCCAGCAGTGATAGCAGGACAGACAATCAGCCCCAGCATTTT.

This sequence joins TRBV9 and TRBJ2-1; 12 nucleotides align to TRBD2. The CDR3 is 16 amino acids. Unmatched junction bases numbered 6, after V lost 0 bases and J lost 8 bases. Germline V gene sequence: CDR1 SGDLS, CDR2 YYNGEE. Here the CDR3 reads CASSVATSGSGDEQFF. CDR3 nucleotides: TGTGCCAGCAGCGTAGCGACTAGCGGGAGTGGGGATGAGCAGTTCTTC.